The present entry profiles one TCR beta chain with its context. With 7 bases removed from V and 8 bases from J, the gap between germline ends came to 20 bases. Germline CDR1 LNHDA, CDR2 SQIVND (reference sequence). This CDR3 contains 15 residues. This sample is drawn from a study of blood T cell repertoires in COVID-19. The repertoire was sequenced with immunoSEQ multiplex PCR; TCRdb's copy has only in-frame clones and lacks some. The sample consists of about 180,000 clones, around 80% of them appearing once. Source material: peripheral blood. This sequence was found in a woman aged 80 or over with COVID-19, enrolled during active disease. The genes are TRBV19 and TRBJ1-4; possible D gene TRBD1, 5 bases. The CDR3 here is CASNTPRGRGEKLFF. The CDR3 DNA is TGTGCCAGTAACACCCCCCGGGGGAGAGGAGAAAAACTGTTTTTT. Full variable domain (outside the CDR3, taken from reference TRBV19 and TRBJ1-4): DGGITQSPKYLFRKEGQNVTLSCEQNLNHDAMYWYRQDPGQGLRLIYYSQIVNDFQKGDIAEGYSVSREKKESFPLTVTSAQKNPTAFYLCASNTPRGRGEKLFFGSGTQLSVL.